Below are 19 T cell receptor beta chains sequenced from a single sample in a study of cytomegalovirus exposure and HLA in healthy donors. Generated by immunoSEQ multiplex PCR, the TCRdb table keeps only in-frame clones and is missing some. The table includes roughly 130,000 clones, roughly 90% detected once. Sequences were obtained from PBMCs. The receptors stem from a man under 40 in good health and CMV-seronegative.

This chain's CDR3 is CAISVGGNTIYF. For the CDR3, the DNA is TGTGCCATCAGTGTCGGGGGAAACACCATATATTTT. The rearrangement links TRBV10-3 to TRBJ1-3; the D is unclear. The V end lost 4 bases, the J end lost 4 bases, and 5 bases lay between the germline ends. From germline, CDR1 is ENHRY and CDR2 SYGVKD. The CDR3 sequence is 12 residues long.

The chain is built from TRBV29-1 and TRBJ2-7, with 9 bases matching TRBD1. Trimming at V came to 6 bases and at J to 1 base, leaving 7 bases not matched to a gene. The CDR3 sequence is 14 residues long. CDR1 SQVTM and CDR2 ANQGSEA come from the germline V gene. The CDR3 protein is CSVDVGQGSYEQYF. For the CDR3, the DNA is TGCAGCGTCGACGTCGGACAGGGGTCCTACGAGCAGTACTTC.

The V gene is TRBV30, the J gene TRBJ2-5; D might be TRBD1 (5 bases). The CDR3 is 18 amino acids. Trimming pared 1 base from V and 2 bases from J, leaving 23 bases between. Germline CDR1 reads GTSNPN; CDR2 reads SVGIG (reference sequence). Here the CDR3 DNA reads TGTGCCTGGAGTGGCATAGGGGTCTCGCGTGAAATACAAGAGACCCAGTACTTC. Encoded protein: CAWSGIGVSREIQETQYF.

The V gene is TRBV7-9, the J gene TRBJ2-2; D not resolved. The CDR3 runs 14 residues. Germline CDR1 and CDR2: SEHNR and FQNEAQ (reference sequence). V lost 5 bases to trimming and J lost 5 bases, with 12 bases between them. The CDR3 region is CASSLVAKTGELFF. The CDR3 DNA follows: TGTGCCAGCAGCCTAGTTGCTAAGACCGGGGAGCTGTTTTTT.

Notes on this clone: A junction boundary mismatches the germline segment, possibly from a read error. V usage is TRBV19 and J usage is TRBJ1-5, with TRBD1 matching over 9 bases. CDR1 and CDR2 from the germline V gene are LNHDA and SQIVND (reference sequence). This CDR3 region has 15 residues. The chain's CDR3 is CASSLEGQGVQPQHF. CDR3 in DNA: TGTGCCAGTAGTCTAGAGGGACAGGGTGTCCAGCCCCAGCATTTT.

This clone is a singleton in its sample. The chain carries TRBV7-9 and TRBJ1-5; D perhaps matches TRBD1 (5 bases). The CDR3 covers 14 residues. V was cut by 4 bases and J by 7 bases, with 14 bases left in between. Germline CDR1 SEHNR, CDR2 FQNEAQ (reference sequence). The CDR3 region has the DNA TGTGCCAGCAGCTCCCTAACCAGGGAACAGCCCCAGCATTTT. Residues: CASSSLTREQPQHF.

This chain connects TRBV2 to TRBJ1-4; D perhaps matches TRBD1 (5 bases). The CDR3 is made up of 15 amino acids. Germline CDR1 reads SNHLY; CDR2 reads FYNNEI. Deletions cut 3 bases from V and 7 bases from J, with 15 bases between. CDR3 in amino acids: CASSEGVVRGEKLFF. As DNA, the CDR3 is TGTGCCAGCAGTGAGGGTGTAGTTAGGGGTGAAAAACTGTTTTTT. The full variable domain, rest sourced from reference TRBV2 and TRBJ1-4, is EPEVTQTPSHQVTQMGQEVILRCVPISNHLYFYWYRQILGQKVEFLVSFYNNEISEKSEIFDDQFSVERPDGSNFTLKIRSTKLEDSAMYFCASSEGVVRGEKLFFGSGTQLSVL.

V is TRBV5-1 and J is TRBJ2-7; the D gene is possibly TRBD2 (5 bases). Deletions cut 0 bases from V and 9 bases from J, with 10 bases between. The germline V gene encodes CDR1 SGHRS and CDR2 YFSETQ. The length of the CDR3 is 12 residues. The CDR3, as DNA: TGCGCCAGCAGCTTGGTCGGGGTGGGGCAGTACTTC. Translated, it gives CASSLVGVGQYF.

The CDR3 bases are TGTGCCAGCAGTTATTTAGCGGGAGTCTACAATGAGCAGTTCTTC. Protein sequence: CASSYLAGVYNEQFF. The rearrangement joins TRBV6-5 to TRBJ2-1; TRBD2 matches 9 bases. Losses at the gene ends were 3 bases for V and 3 bases for J; bases not matched to a gene: 3. This CDR3 has 15 amino acids. Germline CDR1 reads MNHEY; CDR2 reads SVGAGI.

CDR3 residues: CASSPWEGGANVLTF. The CDR3 nucleotides are TGTGCCAGCAGCCCTTGGGAGGGTGGGGCCAACGTCCTGACTTTC. The chain uses TRBV6-5 and TRBJ2-6; 7 bases are shared with TRBD2. This CDR3 contains 15 residues. V lost 6 bases to trimming and J lost 3 bases; unmatched junction nucleotides: 5. Germline V gene data show CDR1 as MNHEY and CDR2 as SVGAGI.

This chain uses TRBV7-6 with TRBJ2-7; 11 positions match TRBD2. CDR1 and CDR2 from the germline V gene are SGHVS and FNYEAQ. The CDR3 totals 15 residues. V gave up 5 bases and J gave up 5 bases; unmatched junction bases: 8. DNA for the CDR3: TGTGCCAGCAGCCCCCTAGCGGGAGGATTCAACGAGCAGTACTTC. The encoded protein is CASSPLAGGFNEQYF.

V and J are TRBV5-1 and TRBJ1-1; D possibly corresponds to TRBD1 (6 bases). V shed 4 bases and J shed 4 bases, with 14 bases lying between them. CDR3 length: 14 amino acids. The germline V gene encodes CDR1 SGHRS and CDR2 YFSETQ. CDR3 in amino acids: CASSGNRVTTEAFF. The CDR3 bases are TGCGCCAGCAGCGGGAACAGGGTCACCACTGAAGCTTTCTTT.

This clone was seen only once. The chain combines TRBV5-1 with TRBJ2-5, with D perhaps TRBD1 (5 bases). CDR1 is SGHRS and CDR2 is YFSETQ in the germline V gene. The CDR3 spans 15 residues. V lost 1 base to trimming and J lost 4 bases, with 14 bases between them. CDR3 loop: CASSLSTGPPETQYF. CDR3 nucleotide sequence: TGCGCCAGCAGCTTGTCAACAGGACCGCCAGAGACCCAGTACTTC.

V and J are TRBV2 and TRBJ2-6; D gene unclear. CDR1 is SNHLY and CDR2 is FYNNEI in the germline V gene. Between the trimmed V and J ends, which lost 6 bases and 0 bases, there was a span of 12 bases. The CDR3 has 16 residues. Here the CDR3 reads CASSLVPDSGANVLTF. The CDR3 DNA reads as TGTGCCAGCAGCCTAGTTCCGGACTCTGGGGCCAACGTCCTGACTTTC.

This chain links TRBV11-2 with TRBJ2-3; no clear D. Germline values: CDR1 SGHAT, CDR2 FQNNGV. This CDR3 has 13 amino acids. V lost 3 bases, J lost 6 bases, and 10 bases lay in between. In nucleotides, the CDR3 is TGTGCCAGCAGCTTGGCGGTTCCCGATACGCAGTATTTT. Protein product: CASSLAVPDTQYF.

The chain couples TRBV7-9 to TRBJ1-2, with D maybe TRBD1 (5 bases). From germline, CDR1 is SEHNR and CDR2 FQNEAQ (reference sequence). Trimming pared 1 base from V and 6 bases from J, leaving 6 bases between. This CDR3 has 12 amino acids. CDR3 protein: CASSLGGDGYTF. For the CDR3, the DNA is TGTGCCAGCAGCTTAGGGGGGGATGGCTACACCTTC.

The CDR3 nucleotides are TGTGCCAGCAGTGAAATCGCAGGGTTCGGCTACACCTTC. It is translated as CASSEIAGFGYTF. The chain recombines TRBV6-1 with TRBJ1-2; D might be TRBD1 (5 bases). Trimming left V 2 bases short and J 8 bases short, with 12 bases between. Per the germline V gene, CDR1 is MNHNS and CDR2 is SASEGT. CDR3 size: 13 residues.

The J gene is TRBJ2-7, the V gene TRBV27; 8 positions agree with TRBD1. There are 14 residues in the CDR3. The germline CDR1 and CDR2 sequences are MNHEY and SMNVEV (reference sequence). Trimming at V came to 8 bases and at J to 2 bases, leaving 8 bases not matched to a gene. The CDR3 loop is CASSRDRTAYEQYF. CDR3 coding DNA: TGTGCCAGCTCCCGGGACAGGACAGCCTACGAGCAGTACTTC.

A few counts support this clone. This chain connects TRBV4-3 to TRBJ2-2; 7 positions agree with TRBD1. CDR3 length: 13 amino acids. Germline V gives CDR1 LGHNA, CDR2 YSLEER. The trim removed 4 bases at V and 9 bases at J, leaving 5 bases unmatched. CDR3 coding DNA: TGCGCCAGCAGCCCCGACAGGGACCGGGAGCTGTTTTTT. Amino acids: CASSPDRDRELFF.